These T cell receptor beta chains were read from a single sample in a study of T cell responses to AZD1222 COVID-19 vaccine. The protocol was immunoSEQ multiplex PCR, while the TCRdb copy is restricted to in-frame clones and leaves out a portion. The table lists roughly 130,000 clones, roughly nine tenths of them singletons. Source: peripheral blood, taken on day 0 of AZD1222 vaccination. The receptor set was obtained from an adult in good health. The conserved cysteine and the conserved F or W are not part of the CDR3 here. Some rows have no size entry. The others give once, few or many, or a class for an expanded clone.

ASSQGNRDNYGYT,TRBJ1-2,-,TRBV5-1
ASSFQGGGYT,TRBJ1-2,-,TRBV7-9
ASSYRDNSYEQY,TRBJ2-7,-,TRBV7-8
ASRPGGAVYEQY,TRBJ2-7,-,TRBV12-2
ATSDAGLAGDTQY,TRBJ2-3,-,TRBV24-1
ASGGAGGPTYNEQF,TRBJ2-1,-,TRBV12-5
SVEAGAYEQY,TRBJ2-7,-,TRBV29-1
ATEARSNTGELF,TRBJ2-2,-,TRBV24-1
ASSYPIAVSSYNEQF,TRBJ2-1,-,TRBV6-2/TRBV6-3
ASSLGGTLYGYT,TRBJ1-2,once,TRBV7-2
ASSLGQASSTDTQY,TRBJ2-3,once,TRBV7-6
ASSSQGSYNSPLH,TRBJ1-6,-,TRBV6-6
ASSGLAGDVNEQF,TRBJ2-1,-,TRBV19
ASSYDGSYGYT,TRBJ1-2,-,TRBV7-3
ASARGDYNSPLH,TRBJ1-6,-,TRBV7-9
ASSLERDYEQY,TRBJ2-7,once,TRBV11-2
ASSLGTETQY,TRBJ2-5,-,TRBV12-3/TRBV12-4
ASSLDRAIEQF,TRBJ2-1,-,TRBV7-2
ASSDRDEKLF,TRBJ1-4,-,TRBV18